Shown below are 23 T cell receptor beta chains from a single sample sequenced in a study of T cell responses to AZD1222 COVID-19 vaccine. The method was immunoSEQ multiplex PCR; TCRdb's version includes in-frame clones alone and lacks a portion of them. The sample lists roughly 150,000 clones, about 86% occurring once. The material was peripheral blood, obtained on day 0 of AZD1222 vaccination. The receptors come from an adult in good health.

In this sample, this clone turned up many times. The rearrangement links TRBV19 to TRBJ1-5, with D perhaps TRBD1 (5 bases). CDR3 length: 13 amino acids. Germline V gene lookup returns CDR1 LNHDA and CDR2 SQIVND (reference sequence). The germline V and J ends were trimmed by 5 bases and 3 bases, with 8 bases remaining between them. In nucleotides, the CDR3 is TGTGCCAGTAGTCCCGGACACAATCAGCCCCAGCATTTT. Its protein is CASSPGHNQPQHF.

The CDR3 DNA reads as TGTGCCACCAGCAGGGGGACAGGGGGCGTCTATGGCTACACCTTC. This sequence encodes CATSRGTGGVYGYTF. The gene calls are TRBV15 and TRBJ1-2, with 12 bases identical to TRBD1. The CDR3 sequence is 15 residues long. Losses at the gene ends were 3 bases for V and 4 bases for J; bases not matched to a gene: 3. Germline loops: CDR1 LNHNV, CDR2 YYDKDF (reference sequence).

The chain is built from TRBV9 and TRBJ1-2, with D perhaps matching TRBD1 (5 bases). V was cut by 4 bases and J by 4 bases, with 14 bases left in between. Germline CDR1 SGDLS, CDR2 YYNGEE. CDR3 length: 14 amino acids. The DNA of the CDR3 is TGTGCCAGCAGCCCCCAGGGTGCAACCTATGGCTACACCTTC. The encoded protein is CASSPQGATYGYTF.

The chain carries TRBV9 and TRBJ2-3, with D possibly matching TRBD1 (5 bases). The CDR3 length is 18 residues. V lost 0 bases and J 3 bases, leaving 20 bases between the germline ends. The V gene's germline CDR1 is SGDLS and CDR2 YYNGEE. DNA for the CDR3: TGTGCCAGCAGCGTAGCGTGGGCTAGGGGCCCCTCGACAGATACGCAGTATTTT. It translates to CASSVAWARGPSTDTQYF.

This clone turned up a few times. The genes are TRBV3-1 (or the pseudogene TRBV3-2) and TRBJ1-4; the match to TRBD1 covers 10 bases. Losses at the gene ends were 2 bases for V and 8 bases for J; bases not matched to a gene: 14. The V gene's germline CDR1 is LGHDT and CDR2 YNNKEL (reference sequence). This CDR3 is 18 amino acids long. The CDR3 DNA sequence: TGTGCCAGCAGCCAATCGTCCGGGACAGGGGCCCTAGGGGAAAAACTGTTTTTT. Translating it yields CASSQSSGTGALGEKLFF.

CDR3 nucleotide sequence: TGTGCCAGCAGTTCCGGGAATAAGGGATTCTTC. Protein: CASSSGNKGFF. The genes are TRBV6-5 and TRBJ2-1; D is possibly TRBD2 (5 bases). The CDR3 loop spans 11 amino acids. The germline V gene has CDR1 MNHEY and CDR2 SVGAGI. With 4 bases removed from V and 16 bases from J, the gap between germline ends came to 14 bases.

This chain joins TRBV27 and TRBJ2-3; TRBD1 or TRBD2 may be the D gene (5 bases each). Trimming cost V 6 bases and J 1 base, with 14 bases left between them. CDR1 and CDR2 (germline): MNHEY, SMNVEV (reference sequence). The CDR3 extends over 15 amino acids. Written as DNA, the CDR3 is TGTGCCAGCAGCCTTAAACTAGGGGGCACAGATACGCAGTATTTT. This codes for CASSLKLGGTDTQYF.

V usage is TRBV11-2 and J usage is TRBJ2-2; 13 nucleotides align to TRBD2. The length of the CDR3 is 17 residues. Germline-derived CDR1 and CDR2 are SGHAT and FQNNGV. Trimming removed 4 bases from V and 6 bases from J; junction bases left unmatched: 8. In DNA, the CDR3 is TGTGCCAGCAGCTCACGGGGACTAGCGGGATTCGCCGGGGAGCTGTTTTTT. It is translated as CASSSRGLAGFAGELFF.

The gene calls are TRBV24-1 and TRBJ2-1; TRBD2 matches 7 bases. The CDR3 runs 15 residues. Germline values: CDR1 KGHDR, CDR2 SFDVKD. V was pared by 3 bases and J by 6 bases, with 7 bases of the junction left unmatched. CDR3 nucleotide sequence: TGTGCCACCAGTGATGGGGGGAGGGGTATCAATGAGCAGTTCTTC. It translates to CATSDGGRGINEQFF.

V and J are TRBV11-3 and TRBJ2-1; D gene uncertain. CDR1 is SGHNT, CDR2 YENEEA, per germline. This CDR3 comprises 12 residues. V lost 0 bases and J lost 9, with 6 bases in between. This chain's CDR3 is CASSLELGEQFF. In DNA form, the CDR3 reads TGTGCCAGCAGCTTAGAGTTGGGTGAGCAGTTCTTC.

The chain couples TRBV7-8 to TRBJ1-1, with D unresolved. CDR1 SGHVS and CDR2 FQNEAQ come from the germline V gene. Trimming cost V 5 bases and J 1 base, with 11 bases left between them. The CDR3 has 14 amino acids. CDR3 bases: TGTGCCAGCAGCCTCGAGACGGGGAACACTGAAGCTTTCTTT. This sequence encodes CASSLETGNTEAFF.

The chain has TRBV2 and TRBJ2-1, with D unclear. Per the germline V gene, CDR1 is SNHLY and CDR2 is FYNNEI. The CDR3 extends over 14 amino acids. The V end lost 3 bases, the J end lost 5 bases, and 11 bases lay between the germline ends. The CDR3 coding sequence is TGTGCCAGCAGTGAGCCCTCCGGCCACAATGAGCAGTTCTTC. Its translation is CASSEPSGHNEQFF.

The chain has TRBV4-3 and TRBJ1-2; D is unclear. CDR3 length: 13 amino acids. Per the germline V gene, CDR1 is LGHNA and CDR2 is YSLEER. V lost 5 bases and J 2 bases, leaving 9 bases between the germline ends. The chain's CDR3 is CASSKEGNYGYTF. The CDR3 DNA is TGCGCCAGCAGCAAGGAGGGAAACTATGGCTACACCTTC.

This clone was counted once. The rearrangement joins TRBV6-5 to TRBJ2-3; 8 positions match TRBD2. J gave up 4 bases and V 2 bases, and 5 bases lay outside the gene matches. Germline CDR1 MNHEY, CDR2 SVGAGI. This CDR3 region has 15 residues. The CDR3 loop reads CASSYQGTRPDTQYF. CDR3 in DNA: TGTGCCAGCAGTTACCAAGGGACTAGACCAGATACGCAGTATTTT.

This chain uses TRBV7-9 with TRBJ2-7; D is ambiguous. CDR3 length equals 13 residues. Trimming took 4 bases from V and 3 from J, leaving 10 bases between them. Germline V gene lookup returns CDR1 SEHNR and CDR2 FQNEAQ (reference sequence). In DNA, the CDR3 is TGTGCCAGCAGCTCCCAAAAGGACTACGAGCAGTACTTC. It is translated as CASSSQKDYEQYF.

The V gene is TRBV27, the J gene TRBJ1-5; 9 nucleotides match TRBD1. CDR1 MNHEY and CDR2 SMNVEV come from the germline V gene (reference sequence). V lost 5 bases and J lost 7; bases outside the gene matches: 12. This CDR3 has 16 amino acids. CDR3: CASSLGTGFVHQPQHF. The CDR3 DNA is TGTGCCAGCAGTCTCGGGACAGGGTTTGTCCACCAGCCCCAGCATTTT.

This chain joins TRBV6-5 and TRBJ2-3; D remains unclear. The germline V and J ends were trimmed by 0 bases and 0 bases, with 10 bases remaining between them. Germline CDR1 MNHEY, CDR2 SVGAGI. The CDR3 extends over 16 amino acids. CDR3 amino acids: CASSYSFPESTDTQYF. CDR3 sequence (DNA): TGTGCCAGCAGTTACTCCTTTCCGGAGAGCACAGATACGCAGTATTTT.

This clone was found once. This chain links TRBV6-2 or TRBV6-3 with TRBJ1-5; D may be TRBD1 (6 bases). Trimming took off 2 bases at V and 4 bases at J, with 21 bases between the two ends. This CDR3 region has 18 residues. CDR1 is MNHEY and CDR2 is SVGEGT in the germline V gene. The CDR3 DNA is TGTGCCAGCAGTTACAGGGGCGGGGGCGCGGGTTTTAATCAGCCCCAGCATTTT. Amino acids: CASSYRGGGAGFNQPQHF.

The V and J genes are TRBV28 and TRBJ2-1; 13 nucleotides line up with TRBD2. The junction had 8 bases not matched to a gene; V was cut back by 5 bases and J by 10 bases. The CDR3 consists of 15 residues. Germline V gene lookup returns CDR1 MDHEN and CDR2 SYDVKM. The CDR3: CASSPGLAGVREQFF. Written as DNA, the CDR3 is TGTGCCAGCAGTCCTGGACTAGCGGGAGTGAGGGAGCAGTTCTTC. The full variable domain, with the rest looked up from reference TRBV28 and TRBJ2-1, is DVKVTQSSRYLVKRTGEKVFLECVQDMDHENMFWYRQDPGLGLRLIYFSYDVKMKEKGDIPEGYSVSREKKERFSLILESASTNQTSMYLCASSPGLAGVREQFFGPGTRLTVL.

This sequence joins TRBV9 and TRBJ2-2, with D unclear. Trimming took off 0 bases at V and 5 bases at J, with 11 bases between the two ends. CDR1 is SGDLS and CDR2 is YYNGEE in the germline V gene. The CDR3 covers 15 residues. CDR3 in DNA: TGTGCCAGCAGCGTAGAGGGTCGGGTTACCGGGGAGCTGTTTTTT. This translates into CASSVEGRVTGELFF.

This chain links TRBV7-9 with TRBJ2-1; 9 bases are a match to TRBD2. The V and J ends lost 5 bases and 9 bases, in that order; junction bases with no gene match: 20. Germline CDR1 SEHNR, CDR2 FQNEAQ (reference sequence). This CDR3 has 18 residues. DNA for the CDR3: TGTGCCAGCAGCCCTCTGAGGTTGATAGCGGGAGCCGAGGGTGAGCAGTTCTTC. Translating gives CASSPLRLIAGAEGEQFF.

This chain uses TRBV18 with TRBJ2-7; 10 bases align to TRBD2. Losses at the gene ends were 6 bases for V and 4 bases for J; bases not matched to a gene: 9. The CDR3 is 15 residues long. Looked up from germline, CDR1 is KGHSH and CDR2 is LQKENI. CDR3 protein: CASSGALAGAYEQYF. CDR3 DNA: TGTGCCAGCTCCGGGGCCCTAGCGGGAGCTTACGAGCAGTACTTC.

This chain joins TRBV7-6 and TRBJ2-7; 12 nucleotides match TRBD1. Germline-derived CDR1 and CDR2 are SGHVS and FNYEAQ. The CDR3 runs 16 residues. V was clipped by 7 bases and J by 6 bases; unmatched bases: 13. DNA for the CDR3: TGTGCCAGCACATCATTTAGGGGACAGGGGGCAGGCGAGCAGTACTTC. Translated: CASTSFRGQGAGEQYF.